The source of this TCR beta chain is a study of shared clonotypes between healthy human individuals. Broader study findings: Clonotypes which were not shared had lower generation probabilities than clonotypes that all four donors shared.

Germline V CDR1 and CDR2: MNHEY, SMNVEV (reference sequence). V lost 3 bases to trimming and J lost 6 bases; unmatched junction nucleotides: 8. CDR3 length: 16 residues. The protocol was immunoSEQ multiplex PCR, while the TCRdb copy is restricted to in-frame clones and leaves out a portion. The data show about 610,000 clones, more than 95% seen once. Points on this clone: Its antigen is not identified.

The receptor's source is a woman aged 25 to 39 in good health. The V call is TRBV27, the J call TRBJ1-4, with 9 bases fitting TRBD1. The sample was naive CD4+ T cells sorted from blood. Subset noted: CD45RA+ positively selected. CDR3 coding DNA: TGTGCCAGCAGTTTCCTCGGTGGGACAGGGTATGAAAAACTGTTTTTT. The encoded protein is CASSFLGGTGYEKLFF.